Described below is a single T cell receptor (beta chain) sequence and its context. The antigen is not known. These data come from a study of cytomegalovirus exposure and HLA in healthy donors. V lost 5 bases and J 0 bases, leaving 17 bases between the germline ends. From germline, CDR1 is SGHNT and CDR2 YENEEA. The CDR3 consists of 16 residues. PCR employed 60 Vbeta and 13 Jbeta primers. TCRdb's copy holds only in-frame clones and misses some; the assay was immunoSEQ multiplex PCR. The sample carries 150,000 to 200,000 clones, about 87% recorded once. Findings and caveats of the study: Rates of TCR association differed by HLA locus in a later analysis, with DRB1 highest and HLA-C lowest. TCR beta V segments were, for the most part, productive about 87% or about 30% of the time in an earlier analysis. HLA restriction was apparent for most CMV-associated TCR beta chains in a later analysis. The authors judged a highly shared variant cluster likely a sequencing artifact.

This clonotype was sampled from a woman aged 18-35 years in good health and CMV-seronegative. The J gene is TRBJ2-7, the V gene TRBV11-3, with D possibly being TRBD1 (6 bases). Sequenced sample: PBMCs. The DNA of the CDR3 is TGTGCCAGCAGCCTCACACACGACAGGAGCTCCTACGAGCAGTACTTC. Its protein product is CASSLTHDRSSYEQYF. The whole variable domain, filled in from reference TRBV11-3 and TRBJ2-7, reads EAGVVQSPRYKIIEKKQPVAFWCNPISGHNTLYWYLQNLGQGPELLIRYENEEAVDDSQLPKDRFSAERLKGVDSTLKIQPAELGDSAVYLCASSLTHDRSSYEQYFGPGTRLTVT.